The T cell receptor (beta chain) under discussion was sequenced for a study of blood T cell repertoires in COVID-19. As for the study in general: Sites across the United States, Italy and Spain contributed samples from acute and convalescent COVID-19. T cells, B-cell-depleted T cells, or PBMCs supplied cDNA or gDNA.

In the study's own analysis: Amplification with reference gene primers provided the estimates of nucleated cell counts. Here immunoSEQ multiplex PCR was the method, and the copy in TCRdb shows in-frame clones only, minus some. That table is the source of V, J and clone size, and D and trimming were worked out from the DNA. This sample yields fewer than 90,000 clones, of which approximately 88% are seen a single time; about 0.51% belongs to the top ten. The junction had 7 bases not matched to a gene; V was cut back by 0 bases and J by 7 bases. Germline V gene sequence: CDR1 SGHDT, CDR2 YYEEEE. The CDR3 totals 14 residues.

Sequenced material: peripheral blood. This chain connects TRBV5-6 to TRBJ2-7, with TRBD1 identical over 7 bases. The clonotype originates from a man in his fifties or sixties with acute or convalescent COVID-19. CDR3 nucleotides: TGTGCCAGCAGCTTGGTTCAGGGGGTGAAAGAGCAGTACTTC. Translating gives CASSLVQGVKEQYF.